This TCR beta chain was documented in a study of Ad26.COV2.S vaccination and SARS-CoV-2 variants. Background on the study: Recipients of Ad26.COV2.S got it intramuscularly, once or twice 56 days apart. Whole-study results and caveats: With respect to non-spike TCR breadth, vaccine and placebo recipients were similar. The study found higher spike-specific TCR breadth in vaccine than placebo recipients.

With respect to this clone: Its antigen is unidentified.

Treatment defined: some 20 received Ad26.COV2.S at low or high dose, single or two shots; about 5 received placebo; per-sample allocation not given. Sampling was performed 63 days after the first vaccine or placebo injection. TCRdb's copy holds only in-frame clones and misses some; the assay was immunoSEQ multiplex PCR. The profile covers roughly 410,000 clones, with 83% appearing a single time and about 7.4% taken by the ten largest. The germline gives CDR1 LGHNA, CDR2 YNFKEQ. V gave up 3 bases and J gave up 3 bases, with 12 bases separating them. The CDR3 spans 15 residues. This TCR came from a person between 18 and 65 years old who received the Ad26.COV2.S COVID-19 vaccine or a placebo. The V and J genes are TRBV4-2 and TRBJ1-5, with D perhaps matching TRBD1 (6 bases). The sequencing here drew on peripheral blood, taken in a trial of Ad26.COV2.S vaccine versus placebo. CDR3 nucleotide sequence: TGTGCCAGCAGCCACACGGGACAACCCAATCAGCCCCAGCATTTT. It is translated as CASSHTGQPNQPQHF.